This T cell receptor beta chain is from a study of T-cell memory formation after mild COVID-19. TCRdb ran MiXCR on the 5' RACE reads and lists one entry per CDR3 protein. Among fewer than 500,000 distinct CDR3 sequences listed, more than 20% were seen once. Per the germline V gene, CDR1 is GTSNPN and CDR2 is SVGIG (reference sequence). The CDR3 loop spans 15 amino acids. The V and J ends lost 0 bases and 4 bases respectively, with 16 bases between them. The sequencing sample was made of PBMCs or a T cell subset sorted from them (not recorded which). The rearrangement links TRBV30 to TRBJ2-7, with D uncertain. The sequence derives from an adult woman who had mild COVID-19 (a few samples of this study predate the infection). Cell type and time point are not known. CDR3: CAWSVGVSEVYEQYF. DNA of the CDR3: TGTGCCTGGAGTGTTGGTGTCAGTGAGGTATACGAGCAGTACTTC.